Here is one TCR beta chain with its context. This clonotype has more than one count but fewer than ten. Its antigen remains unidentified. Base qualities were left out, and no much larger clone turns up one base away. These data belong to a study of blood T cells in healthy people across ages (dated by TCRdb to between 2015 and 2016). General notes on the study: In model experiments, template switching captured roughly one uniquely barcoded TCR beta cDNA molecule for every two T cells. The donors were split into four age groups: young (average 16 years), middle-aged (roughly 39), aged (roughly 68) and long-lived (approximately 80). The study analyzed two additional independent replicas of 1 million unique cDNA reads from the same blood draw for two donors, one aged 18 to 30 and one aged 80 or older. Age-related changes in TCR beta repertoire diversity were measured in the study by deep sequencing normalized with unique cDNA molecular identifiers.

Library preparation employed 5' RACE. The sequencer was an Illumina HiSeq 2500. A second PCR of roughly 6 to 12 cycles was run with a J-beta primer mix and a sample-barcoded 5' primer. A template-switch 5' adaptor carrying 12 random nucleotides introduced a unique molecular identifier onto each TCR beta cDNA molecule. Each sample yielded at least 2.5 million CDR3-containing paired-end reads. First-strand cDNA synthesis was performed from all RNA using the Mint cDNA synthesis kit, with priming by a TRBC-specific oligonucleotide. All cDNA was treated with uracil-DNA glycosylase and then went through a first 18-cycle PCR with the universal primers M1SS and BC2_uni_R. For the original study's pipeline: Each sample was normalized by randomly selecting 1 million high-quality reads, each carrying a distinct molecular identifier. Reads with shared molecular identifiers were discarded instead of being binned into consensus sequences. MiTCR, run with a Q25 quality threshold and the strictest error-elimination algorithm, handled CDR3 identification, clonotype clustering and error correction. Lower-bound total TCR beta diversity was estimated with a nonparametric unseen species model using Euler transformation. Starting from the raw public reads, TCRdb applied fastp trimming at Q25, assembled clones with MiXCR and retained in-frame beta chains. Merged by CDR3 protein, the rows form single entries marked with the most common genes and DNA. TCRdb, not the original authors, processed these V and J calls. The sample table contains around 700,000 distinct CDR3 sequences; only one count was recorded for 20% to 30% of them. Just under 9.5% of the sample belongs to the ten largest clones.

Donors were 35 to 40 systemically healthy Caucasian individuals from Russia aged roughly 6 to 100 years. Each donor gave 8 to 10 milliliters of peripheral blood, drawn into EDTA-treated Vacutainer tubes. Ficoll-Paque density-gradient centrifugation was used to isolate PBMCs, with at least 6.5 million per sample. Total RNA was extracted from PBMCs with Trizol reagent, with at least 6 micrograms obtained per sample. For every donor, an aliquot of PBMCs went through flow cytometry to measure the percentages of naive CD45RAhigh/CD27high T cells. What the study reported, not specific to this receptor: Compared with the aged group, the long-lived group had more naive CD4+ T cells, fewer expanded clones and increased TCR diversity, a pattern suggesting age selection. Bulk unsorted PBMC profiling prevented conclusive comparison of naive and antigen-experienced compartments. As age increased, observed TCR beta diversity per million T cells dropped in a roughly linear way, and a significant reduction was already evident by age 40. Because donor CMV infection status was unknown, age-related changes in expanded clonotypes were potentially confounded. Observed TCR beta diversity correlated strongly with the percentage of naive T cells measured by flow cytometry. Total diversity estimates from one million sequenced T cells were considered lower bounds and underestimates.

The CDR3 contains 14 residues, cysteine and phenylalanine counted. The only DNA kept is the CDR3, 42 bases in frame from the first base. As encoded in the germline V gene, CDR1 is SGHTA while CDR2 is FQGNSA. Compared with germline, V lacks 5 bases and J lacks 5 bases; bases without a gene match: 8. This same sample was also taken into another study, of T cells of mothers and their children. Drawing on the second study: The donors were nine systemically healthy Caucasian individuals, made up of three mothers and their six children. cDNA synthesis consumed the entire amount of extracted RNA, loaded at about 1.5 ug RNA in each 15 ul reaction. In the second PCR, the M1S primer introduced both the sample barcodes and 2-4 random nucleotides. Over 9 million TCR beta CDR3 reads came from each mother, compared with 2.5 million to 3.5 million reads from each child. In both related and unrelated pairs, thymic selection shapes the output of TCR recombination in a similar way, with inherited differences having only a minor effect. Normalized repertoire overlap was always found to be slightly, but never significantly, higher in related mother-child pairs than in unrelated mother-child pairs. No persistent microchimeric T cell clones were found, with a detection sensitivity of approximately 95 clones per million clonotypes. The study used deep NGS to compare TCR beta repertoires of mothers and children, seeking features distinguishing related mother-child pairs from unrelated individuals. The mean age was roughly 40 +/- 4 years for the mothers and around 10 +/- 4 years for the children. After adapter ligation with NEBNext reagents, the libraries were sequenced on Illumina HiSeq 2000 with 100+100 nt paired-end reads. To prevent cross-contamination, the mother and child libraries were prepared a month apart and were sequenced in separate runs. For each donor, between about 500,000 and 2,000,000 distinct TCR beta clonotypes were identified. Naive TCR beta clonotypes were estimated from low-frequency clonotypes matched to each donor's FACS-determined naive share, without sorting.

The sample consisted of blood. The V and J genes are TRBV7-2 and TRBJ1-1; TRBD1 matches 7 bases in the middle. This sequence was found in a boy aged 5-17 years in good health. CDR3 sequence: CASSPSQGGTEAFF. The DNA is TGTGCCAGCAGCCCATCTCAGGGGGGGACTGAAGCTTTCTTT.